What follows are 10 T cell receptor beta chains derived from one specimen sequenced in a study of blood T cell repertoires in COVID-19. The data were produced by immunoSEQ multiplex PCR, yet TCRdb's version contains in-frame clones alone and is incomplete. The sample contains under 300,000 clones, about 86% of which appear only once. The sequenced sample was PBMCs or T cells enriched from blood (not recorded which). The receptor set was obtained from a woman aged 40-49 years with acute COVID-19.

The table lists this clone with a count of one. This chain links TRBV10-3 with TRBJ2-7; TRBD1 matches 7 bases. CDR3 length: 14 amino acids. With V trimmed by 6 bases and J by 6 bases, 11 bases remained unmatched. Germline values: CDR1 ENHRY, CDR2 SYGVKD. The CDR3 sequence is CAISGDRDNPEQYF. The CDR3 DNA sequence: TGTGCCATCAGCGGCGACAGGGATAATCCCGAGCAGTACTTC.

Regarding this clone: A junction end diverges from the germline sequence, so it may reflect a read error. The chain couples TRBV11-3 to TRBJ1-1, with TRBD1 matching 9 bases. This CDR3 comprises 17 residues. Per germline, CDR1 SGHNT and CDR2 YENEEA. Here the CDR3 DNA reads TGTGCCAGCAGCTTAGATATAGGGACAGGGATGAGCACTGAAGCTTTTTTT. This gives the protein CASSLDIGTGMSTEAFF.

This chain joins TRBV27 and TRBJ1-1; 11 nucleotides line up with TRBD1. The junction had 4 bases not matched to a gene; V was cut back by 0 bases and J by 1 base. The CDR3 is 17 amino acids. The germline V gene encodes CDR1 MNHEY and CDR2 SMNVEV (reference sequence). In DNA, the CDR3 is TGTGCCAGCAGTTTATCCGGACAGGGGGCTCGGAACACTGAAGCTTTCTTT. Translation gives CASSLSGQGARNTEAFF.

In nucleotides, the CDR3 is TGTGCCAGCAGCTCCGCCAGCGGCACCTACGAGCAGTACTTC. Translated: CASSSASGTYEQYF. This chain connects TRBV6-2 or TRBV6-3 to TRBJ2-7; weak D call: TRBD2 (5 bases). The ends were cut back, 6 bases at V and 2 bases at J, with 14 bases in the middle. The CDR3 contains 14 residues. The germline CDR1 and CDR2 sequences are MNHEY and SVGEGT.

The V call is TRBV11-2, the J call TRBJ2-3; D remains unclear. CDR3 length equals 14 residues. Germline V CDR1 and CDR2: SGHAT, FQNNGV. Trimming shortened V by 3 bases and J by 0 bases, and 7 bases separated the two germline ends. The CDR3 loop is CASSFGGSTDTQYF. Written as DNA, the CDR3 is TGTGCCAGCAGCTTTGGCGGTAGCACAGATACGCAGTATTTT. The variable domain in full, completed from reference TRBV11-2 and TRBJ2-3, reads EAGVAQSPRYKIIEKRQSVAFWCNPISGHATLYWYQQILGQGPKLLIQFQNNGVVDDSQLPKDRFSAERLKGVDSTLKIQPAKLEDSAVYLCASSFGGSTDTQYFGPGTRLTVL.

V gene TRBV30 combines with J gene TRBJ1-1; TRBD1 matches at 9 bases. Germline CDR1 is GTSNPN and CDR2 is SVGIG (reference sequence). Trimming took 2 bases from V and 5 from J; bases not matched to a gene: 6. The CDR3 totals 14 residues. The chain's CDR3 is CAWSQDRGVTEAFF. DNA for the CDR3: TGTGCCTGGAGTCAGGACAGGGGTGTAACTGAAGCTTTCTTT.

This clone was recorded only once. This chain links TRBV3-1 (or the pseudogene TRBV3-2) with TRBJ2-4, with 11 bases that match TRBD2. Germline loops: CDR1 LGHDT, CDR2 YNNKEL (reference sequence). Unmatched junction bases numbered 4, after V lost 0 bases and J lost 9 bases. This CDR3 has 15 residues. The DNA of the CDR3 is TGTGCCAGCAGCCAAGATCCGGGACTAGCGGCCATTCAGTACTTC. It encodes CASSQDPGLAAIQYF.

The chain joins TRBV10-3 to TRBJ2-1, with D maybe TRBD1 (5 bases). Per the germline V gene, CDR1 is ENHRY and CDR2 is SYGVKD. This CDR3 spans 15 amino acids. Trimming cost V 3 bases and J 5 bases, with 14 bases left between them. CDR3 in amino acids: CAISDPLAGHNEQFF. In DNA, the CDR3 is TGTGCCATCAGTGACCCCTTGGCAGGGCACAATGAGCAGTTCTTC.

The chain is built from TRBV7-3 and TRBJ1-6; no clear D gene. The V end was cut by 4 bases, the J end by 14 bases, with 15 bases between. CDR3 length: 13 residues. Germline values: CDR1 SGHTA, CDR2 FQGTGA. CDR3 DNA sequence: TGTGCCAGCAGCTCCCAGAGCGGAATGGCCCTCCACTTT. Translating it yields CASSSQSGMALHF. The entire variable domain, with the rest obtained from reference TRBV7-3 and TRBJ1-6, is as follows: GAGVSQTPSNKVTEKGKYVELRCDPISGHTALYWYRQSLGQGPEFLIYFQGTGAADDSGLPNDRFFAVRPEGSVSTLKIQRTERGDSAVYLCASSSQSGMALHFGNGTRLTVT.

Remarks on this clone: This sample includes further DNA sequences coding for the same CDR3. The CDR3 DNA is TGTGCCAGCAGCTTGGTAGCGGGAGGGGACACAGATACGCAGTATTTT. Its protein is CASSLVAGGDTDTQYF. The V and J genes are TRBV5-4 and TRBJ2-3; 11 bases match TRBD2. CDR1 SGHNT and CDR2 YYREEE come from the germline V gene (reference sequence). This CDR3 has 16 residues. The junction had 2 bases not matched to a gene; V was cut back by 0 bases and J by 2 bases.